This T cell receptor (beta chain) emerged from a study of blood T cell repertoires in COVID-19. The repertoire was sequenced with immunoSEQ multiplex PCR; TCRdb's copy has only in-frame clones and lacks some. The sample gives around 150,000 clones, about 85% of which show up once; 3% to 3.5% is in the top ten. V was pared by 2 bases and J by 5 bases, with 12 bases between. This CDR3 comprises 14 residues. Germline V gene lookup returns CDR1 SGHTA and CDR2 FQGNSA. Sequenced input: peripheral blood. The V and J genes are TRBV7-2 and TRBJ2-5, with D possibly TRBD2 on 7 matching bases. This TCR came from a human donor with acute or convalescent COVID-19. The donor label of this sample is uncertain. DNA of the CDR3: TGTGCCAGCAGCTTAAGAGGGGGGGGCGAGACCCAGTACTTC. Its protein is CASSLRGGGETQYF.